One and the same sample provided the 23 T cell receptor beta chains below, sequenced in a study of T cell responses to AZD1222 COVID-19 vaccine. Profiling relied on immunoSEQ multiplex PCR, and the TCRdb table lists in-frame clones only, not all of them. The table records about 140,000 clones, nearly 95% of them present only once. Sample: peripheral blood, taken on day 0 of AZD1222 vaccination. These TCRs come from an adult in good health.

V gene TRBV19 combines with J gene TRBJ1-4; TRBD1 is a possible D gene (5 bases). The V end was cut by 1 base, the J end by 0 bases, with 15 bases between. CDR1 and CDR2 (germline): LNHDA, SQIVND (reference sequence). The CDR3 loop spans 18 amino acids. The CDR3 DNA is TGTGCCAGTAGTATAGGGGGACGGCACGGACCAACTAATGAAAAACTGTTTTTT. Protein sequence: CASSIGGRHGPTNEKLFF.

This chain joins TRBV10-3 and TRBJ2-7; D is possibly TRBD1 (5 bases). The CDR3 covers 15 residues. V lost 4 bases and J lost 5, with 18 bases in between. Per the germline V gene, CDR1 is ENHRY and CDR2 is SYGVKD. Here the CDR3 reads CAISGGVQGPNEQYF. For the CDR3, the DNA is TGTGCCATCAGTGGGGGTGTCCAGGGCCCCAACGAGCAGTACTTC.

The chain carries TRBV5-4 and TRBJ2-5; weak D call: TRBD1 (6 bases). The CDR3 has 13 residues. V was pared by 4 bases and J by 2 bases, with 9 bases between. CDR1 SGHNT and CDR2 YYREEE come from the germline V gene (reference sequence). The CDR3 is CASSEDSQETQYF. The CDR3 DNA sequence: TGTGCCAGCAGCGAGGACAGTCAAGAGACCCAGTACTTC.

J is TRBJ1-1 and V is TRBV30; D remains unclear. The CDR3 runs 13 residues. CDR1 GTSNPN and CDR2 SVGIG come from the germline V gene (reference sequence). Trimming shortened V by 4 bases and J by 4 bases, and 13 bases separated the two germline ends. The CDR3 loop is CAWTRFGTTEAFF. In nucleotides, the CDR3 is TGTGCCTGGACCCGCTTTGGTACCACTGAAGCTTTCTTT.

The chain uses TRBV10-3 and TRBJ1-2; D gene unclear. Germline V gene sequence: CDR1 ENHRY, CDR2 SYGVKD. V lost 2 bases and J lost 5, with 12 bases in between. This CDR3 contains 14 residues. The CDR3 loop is CAISEAHIAYGYTF. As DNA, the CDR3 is TGTGCCATCAGTGAGGCCCACATAGCGTATGGCTACACCTTC.

In DNA form, the CDR3 reads TGTGCCAGCAGTGGAGGATTCACAGGGGAGGAGGTTGAGACCCAGTACTTC. Protein sequence: CASSGGFTGEEVETQYF. J is TRBJ2-5 and V is TRBV2; maybe TRBD1 (7 bases). Per the germline V gene, CDR1 is SNHLY and CDR2 is FYNNEI. The V gene lost 4 bases and the J gene lost 5 bases, with 23 bases spanning the gap. The CDR3 is made up of 17 amino acids.

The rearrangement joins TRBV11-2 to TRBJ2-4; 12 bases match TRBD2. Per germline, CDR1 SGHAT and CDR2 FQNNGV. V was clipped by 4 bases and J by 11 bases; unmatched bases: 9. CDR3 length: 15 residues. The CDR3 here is CASSSPASGRAVQYF. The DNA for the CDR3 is TGTGCCAGCAGCTCCCCGGCTAGCGGGAGGGCGGTTCAGTACTTC.

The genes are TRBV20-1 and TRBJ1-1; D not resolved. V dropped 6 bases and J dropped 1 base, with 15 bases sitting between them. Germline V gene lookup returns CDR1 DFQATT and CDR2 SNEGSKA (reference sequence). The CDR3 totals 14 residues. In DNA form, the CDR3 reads TGCAGTGCAAGTGGACGGTACGGGAACACTGAAGCTTTCTTT. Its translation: CSASGRYGNTEAFF.

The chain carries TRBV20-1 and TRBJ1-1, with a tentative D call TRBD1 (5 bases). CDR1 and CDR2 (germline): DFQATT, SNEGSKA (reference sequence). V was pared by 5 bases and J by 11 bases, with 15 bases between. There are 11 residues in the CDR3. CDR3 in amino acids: CSAYNGGTAFF. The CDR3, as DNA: TGCAGTGCTTACAATGGGGGAACGGCTTTCTTT.

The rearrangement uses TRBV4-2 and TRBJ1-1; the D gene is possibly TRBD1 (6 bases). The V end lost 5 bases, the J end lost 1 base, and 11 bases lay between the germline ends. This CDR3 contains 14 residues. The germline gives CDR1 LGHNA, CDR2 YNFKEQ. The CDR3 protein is CASSWRGTNTEAFF. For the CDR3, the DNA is TGTGCCAGCAGCTGGAGGGGGACGAACACTGAAGCTTTCTTT.

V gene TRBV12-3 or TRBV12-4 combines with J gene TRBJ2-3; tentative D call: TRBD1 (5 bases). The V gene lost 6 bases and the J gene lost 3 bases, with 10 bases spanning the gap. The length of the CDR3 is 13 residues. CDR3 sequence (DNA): TGTGCCAGCAGGCCGGCAGGGACAGATACGCAGTATTTT. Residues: CASRPAGTDTQYF.

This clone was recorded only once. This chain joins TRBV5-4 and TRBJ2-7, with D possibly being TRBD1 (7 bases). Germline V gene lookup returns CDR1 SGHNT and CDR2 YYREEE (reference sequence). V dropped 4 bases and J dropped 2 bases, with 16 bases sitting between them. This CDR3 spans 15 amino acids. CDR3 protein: CASSLAGQSTYEQYF. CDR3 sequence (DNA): TGTGCCAGCAGCCTTGCGGGACAGAGTACCTACGAGCAGTACTTC. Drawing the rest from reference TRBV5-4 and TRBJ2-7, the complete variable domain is ETGVTQSPTHLIKTRGQQVTLRCSSQSGHNTVSWYQQALGQGPQFIFQYYREEENGRGNFPPRFSGLQFPNYSSELNVNALELDDSALYLCASSLAGQSTYEQYFGPGTRLTVT.

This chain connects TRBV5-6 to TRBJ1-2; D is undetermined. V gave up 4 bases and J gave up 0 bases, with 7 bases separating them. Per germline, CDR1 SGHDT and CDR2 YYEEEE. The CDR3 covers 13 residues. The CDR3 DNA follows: TGTGCCAGCAGCCGAACAGCTAACTATGGCTACACCTTC. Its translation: CASSRTANYGYTF. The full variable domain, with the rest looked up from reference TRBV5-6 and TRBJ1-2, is DAGVTQSPTHLIKTRGQQVTLRCSPKSGHDTVSWYQQALGQGPQFIFQYYEEEERQRGNFPDRFSGHQFPNYSSELNVNALLLGDSALYLCASSRTANYGYTFGSGTRLTVV.

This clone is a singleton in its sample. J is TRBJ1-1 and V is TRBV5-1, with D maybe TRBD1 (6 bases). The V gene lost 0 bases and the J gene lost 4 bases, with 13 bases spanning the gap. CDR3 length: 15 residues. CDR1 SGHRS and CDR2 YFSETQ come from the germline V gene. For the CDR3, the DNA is TGCGCCAGCAGCTTGGACGGGGGGCAGGTCACTGAAGCTTTCTTT. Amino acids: CASSLDGGQVTEAFF.

This chain's CDR3 is CASSLYLGGGDEQYF. CDR3 DNA sequence: TGTGCCAGCAGCTTGTACCTAGGGGGCGGGGACGAGCAGTACTTC. The V and J genes are TRBV5-4 and TRBJ2-7, with TRBD1 as a possible D gene (7 bases). In germline, CDR1 is SGHNT, CDR2 YYREEE (reference sequence). V was pared by 1 base and J by 5 bases, with 16 bases between. This CDR3 region has 15 residues.

This chain's CDR3 is CASSIDRLGMNTEAFF. The CDR3 DNA is TGTGCCAGCAGCATCGACAGGTTGGGAATGAACACTGAAGCTTTCTTT. The chain combines TRBV21-1 with TRBJ1-1; TRBD1 is the table's D call, not checked against the DNA. TRBV21-1 is marked as a pseudogene. This CDR3 is 16 amino acids long.

The CDR3 protein is CASSLKGGYTF. In DNA form, the CDR3 reads TGTGCCAGCAGTTTAAAGGGGGGCTACACCTTC. The chain uses TRBV12-3 or TRBV12-4 and TRBJ1-2, with D possibly TRBD1 on 5 matching bases. The CDR3 covers 11 residues. V was shortened by 2 bases and J by 8 bases, with 6 bases between the two germline ends.

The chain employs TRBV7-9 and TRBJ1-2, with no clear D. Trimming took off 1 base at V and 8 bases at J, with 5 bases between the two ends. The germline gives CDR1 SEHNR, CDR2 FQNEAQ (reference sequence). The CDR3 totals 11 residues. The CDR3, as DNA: TGTGCCAGCAGCTTAGGTGGAGGCTACACCTTC. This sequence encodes CASSLGGGYTF.

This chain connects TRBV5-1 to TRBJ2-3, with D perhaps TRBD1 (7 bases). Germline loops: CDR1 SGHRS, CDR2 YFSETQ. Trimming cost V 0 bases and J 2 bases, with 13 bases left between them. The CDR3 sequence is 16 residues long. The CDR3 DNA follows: TGCGCCAGCAGCTTGGAGGGGGCGGACTACACAGATACGCAGTATTTT. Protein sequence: CASSLEGADYTDTQYF.

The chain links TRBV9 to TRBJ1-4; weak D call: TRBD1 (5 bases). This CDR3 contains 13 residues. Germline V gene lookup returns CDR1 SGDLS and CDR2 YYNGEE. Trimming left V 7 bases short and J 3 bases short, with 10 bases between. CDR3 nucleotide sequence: TGTGCCAGCGGGGGGGATGCTAATGAAAAACTGTTTTTT. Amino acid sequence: CASGGDANEKLFF.

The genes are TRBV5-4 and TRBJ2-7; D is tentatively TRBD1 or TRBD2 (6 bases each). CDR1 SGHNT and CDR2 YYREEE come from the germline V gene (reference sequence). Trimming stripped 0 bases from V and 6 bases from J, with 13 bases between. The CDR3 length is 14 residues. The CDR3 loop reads CASSLVGGVGEQYF. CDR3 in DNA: TGTGCCAGCAGCTTGGTGGGGGGCGTCGGCGAGCAGTACTTC.

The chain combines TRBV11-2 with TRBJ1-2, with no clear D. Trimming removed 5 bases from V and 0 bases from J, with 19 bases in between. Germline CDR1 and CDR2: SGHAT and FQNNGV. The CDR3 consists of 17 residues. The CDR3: CASSQRRGSLANYGYTF. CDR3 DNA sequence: TGTGCCAGCAGCCAACGACGGGGTTCGTTAGCTAACTATGGCTACACCTTC.

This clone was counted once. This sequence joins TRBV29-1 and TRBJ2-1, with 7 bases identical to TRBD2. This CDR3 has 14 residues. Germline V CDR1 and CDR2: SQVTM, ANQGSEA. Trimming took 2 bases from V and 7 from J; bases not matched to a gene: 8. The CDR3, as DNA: TGCAGCGTTGAATTGGCGGGAGTCGAAAATGAGCAGTTCTTC. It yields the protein CSVELAGVENEQFF.